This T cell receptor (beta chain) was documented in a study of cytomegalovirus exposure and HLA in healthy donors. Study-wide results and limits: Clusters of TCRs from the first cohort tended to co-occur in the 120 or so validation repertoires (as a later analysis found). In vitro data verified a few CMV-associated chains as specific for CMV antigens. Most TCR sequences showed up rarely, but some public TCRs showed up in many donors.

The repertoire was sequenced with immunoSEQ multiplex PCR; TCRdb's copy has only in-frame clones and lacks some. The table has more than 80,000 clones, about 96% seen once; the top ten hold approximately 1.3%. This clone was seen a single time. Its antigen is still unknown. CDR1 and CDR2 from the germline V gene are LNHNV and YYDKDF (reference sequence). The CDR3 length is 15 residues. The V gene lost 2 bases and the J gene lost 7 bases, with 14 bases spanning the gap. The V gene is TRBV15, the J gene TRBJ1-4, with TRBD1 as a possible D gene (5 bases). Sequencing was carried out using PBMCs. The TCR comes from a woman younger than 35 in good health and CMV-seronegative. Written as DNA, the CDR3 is TGTGCCACCAGCAGACCACAGGTTATGGTTGAAAAACTGTTTTTT. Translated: CATSRPQVMVEKLFF.